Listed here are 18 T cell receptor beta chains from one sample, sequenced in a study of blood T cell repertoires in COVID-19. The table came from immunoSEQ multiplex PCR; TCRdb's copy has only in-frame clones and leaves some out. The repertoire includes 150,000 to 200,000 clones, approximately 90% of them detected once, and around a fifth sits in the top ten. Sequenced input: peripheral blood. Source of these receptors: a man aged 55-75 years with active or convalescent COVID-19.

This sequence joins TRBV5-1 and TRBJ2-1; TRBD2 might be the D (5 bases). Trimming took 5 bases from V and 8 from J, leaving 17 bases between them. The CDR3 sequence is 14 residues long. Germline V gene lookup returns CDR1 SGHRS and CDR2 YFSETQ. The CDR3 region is CASRSAVGIHEQFF. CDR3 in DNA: TGCGCCAGCAGGTCAGCGGTGGGGATACATGAGCAGTTCTTC.

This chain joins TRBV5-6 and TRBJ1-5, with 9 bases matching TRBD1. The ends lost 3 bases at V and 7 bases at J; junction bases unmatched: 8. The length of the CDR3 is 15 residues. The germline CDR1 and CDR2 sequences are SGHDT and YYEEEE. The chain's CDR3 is CASSYTGGAGQPQHF. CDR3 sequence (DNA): TGTGCCAGCAGCTACACAGGGGGCGCAGGGCAGCCCCAGCATTTT.

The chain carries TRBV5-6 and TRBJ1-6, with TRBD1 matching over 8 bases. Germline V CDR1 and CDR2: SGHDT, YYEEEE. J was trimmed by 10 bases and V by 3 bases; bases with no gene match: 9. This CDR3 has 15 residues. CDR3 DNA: TGTGCCAGCAGCTGGGGGGCAGGGGGCGAGTCACCCCTCCACTTT. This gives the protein CASSWGAGGESPLHF.

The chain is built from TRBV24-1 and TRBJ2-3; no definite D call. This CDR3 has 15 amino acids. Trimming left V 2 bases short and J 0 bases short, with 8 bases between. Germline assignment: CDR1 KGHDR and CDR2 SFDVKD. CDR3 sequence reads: CATSDSRVSTDTQYF. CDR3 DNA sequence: TGTGCCACCAGTGATTCAAGAGTGAGCACAGATACGCAGTATTTT.

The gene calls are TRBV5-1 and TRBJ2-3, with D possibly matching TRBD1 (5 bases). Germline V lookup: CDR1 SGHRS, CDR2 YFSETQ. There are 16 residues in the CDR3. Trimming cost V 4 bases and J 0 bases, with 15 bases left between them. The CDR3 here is CASSMEGDSSTDTQYF. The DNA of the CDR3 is TGCGCCAGCAGCATGGAAGGTGACAGTAGCACAGATACGCAGTATTTT.

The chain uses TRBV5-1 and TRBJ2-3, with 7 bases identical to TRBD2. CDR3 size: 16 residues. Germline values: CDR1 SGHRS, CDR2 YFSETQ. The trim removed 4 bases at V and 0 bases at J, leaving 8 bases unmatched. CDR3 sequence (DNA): TGCGCCAGCAGCCCCGGACTAGATTCTAGCACAGATACGCAGTATTTT. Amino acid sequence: CASSPGLDSSTDTQYF.

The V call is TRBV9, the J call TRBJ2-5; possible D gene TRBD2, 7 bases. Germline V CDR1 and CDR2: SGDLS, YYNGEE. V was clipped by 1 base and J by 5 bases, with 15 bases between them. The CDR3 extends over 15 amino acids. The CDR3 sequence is CASSVRGAIGETQYF. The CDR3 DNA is TGTGCCAGCAGCGTACGGGGGGCGATCGGTGAGACCCAGTACTTC. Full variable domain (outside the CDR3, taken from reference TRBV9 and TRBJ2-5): DSGVTQTPKHLITATGQRVTLRCSPRSGDLSVYWYQQSLDQGLQFLIQYYNGEERAKGNILERFSAQQFPDLHSELNLSSLELGDSALYFCASSVRGAIGETQYFGPGTRLLVL.

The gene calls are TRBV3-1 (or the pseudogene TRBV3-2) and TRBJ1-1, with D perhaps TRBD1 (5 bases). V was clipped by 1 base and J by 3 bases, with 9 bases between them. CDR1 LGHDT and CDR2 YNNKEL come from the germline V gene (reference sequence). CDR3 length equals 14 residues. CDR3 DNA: TGTGCCAGCAGCCAAGGGGTAGGGGACACTGAAGCTTTCTTT. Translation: CASSQGVGDTEAFF.

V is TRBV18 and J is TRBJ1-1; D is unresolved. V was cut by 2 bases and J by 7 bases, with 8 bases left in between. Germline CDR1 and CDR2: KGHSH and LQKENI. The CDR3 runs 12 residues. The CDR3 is CASSPYRGEAFF. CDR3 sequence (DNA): TGTGCCAGCTCACCATACCGGGGTGAAGCTTTCTTT.

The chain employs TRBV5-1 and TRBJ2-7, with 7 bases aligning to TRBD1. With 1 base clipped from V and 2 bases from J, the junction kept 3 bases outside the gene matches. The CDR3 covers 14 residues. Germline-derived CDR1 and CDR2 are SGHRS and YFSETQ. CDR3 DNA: TGCGCCAGCAGCTTGCTCGACAGGGCCTACGAGCAGTACTTC. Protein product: CASSLLDRAYEQYF. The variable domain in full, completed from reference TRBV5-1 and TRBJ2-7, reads KAGVTQTPRYLIKTRGQQVTLSCSPISGHRSVSWYQQTPGQGLQFLFEYFSETQRNKGNFPGRFSGRQFSNSRSEMNVSTLELGDSALYLCASSLLDRAYEQYFGPGTRLTVT.

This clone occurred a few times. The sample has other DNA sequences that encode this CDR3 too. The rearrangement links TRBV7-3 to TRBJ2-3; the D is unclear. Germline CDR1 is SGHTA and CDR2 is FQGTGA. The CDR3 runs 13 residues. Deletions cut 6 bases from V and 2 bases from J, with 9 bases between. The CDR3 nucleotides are TGTGCCAGCAGTCCTTCTTCCACAGATACGCAGTATTTT. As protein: CASSPSSTDTQYF.

DNA for the CDR3: TGTGCCAGCAAAATGGGACAGGGAGAAAAGGGCTACACCTTC. It codes for CASKMGQGEKGYTF. The rearrangement uses TRBV28 and TRBJ1-2, with 9 nucleotides matching TRBD1. This CDR3 is 14 amino acids long. V lost 7 bases to trimming and J lost 8 bases; unmatched junction nucleotides: 11. CDR1 is MDHEN, CDR2 SYDVKM, per germline.

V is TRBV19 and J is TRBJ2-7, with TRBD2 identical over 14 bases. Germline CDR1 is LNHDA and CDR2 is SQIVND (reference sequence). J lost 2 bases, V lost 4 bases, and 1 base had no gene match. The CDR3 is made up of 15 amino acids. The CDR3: CASSTTSGGAYEQYF. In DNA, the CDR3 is TGTGCCAGTAGTACGACTAGCGGGGGGGCCTACGAGCAGTACTTC.

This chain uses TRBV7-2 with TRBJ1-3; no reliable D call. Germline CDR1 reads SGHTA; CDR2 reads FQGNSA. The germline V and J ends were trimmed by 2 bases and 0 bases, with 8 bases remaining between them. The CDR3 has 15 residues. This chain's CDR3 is CASSLFVSSGNTIYF. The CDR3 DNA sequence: TGTGCCAGCAGCTTATTCGTCAGCTCTGGAAACACCATATATTTT.

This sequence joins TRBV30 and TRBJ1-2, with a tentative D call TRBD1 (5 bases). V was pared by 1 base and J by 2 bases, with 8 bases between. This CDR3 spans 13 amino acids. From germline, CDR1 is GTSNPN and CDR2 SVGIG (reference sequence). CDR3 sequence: CAWSEGMNYGYTF. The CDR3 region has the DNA TGTGCCTGGAGTGAGGGGATGAACTATGGCTACACCTTC. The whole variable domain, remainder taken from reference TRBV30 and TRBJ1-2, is SQTIHQWPATLVQPVGSPLSLECTVEGTSNPNLYWYRQAAGRGLQLLFYSVGIGQISSEVPQNLSASRPQDRQFILSSKKLLLSDSGFYLCAWSEGMNYGYTFGSGTRLTVV.

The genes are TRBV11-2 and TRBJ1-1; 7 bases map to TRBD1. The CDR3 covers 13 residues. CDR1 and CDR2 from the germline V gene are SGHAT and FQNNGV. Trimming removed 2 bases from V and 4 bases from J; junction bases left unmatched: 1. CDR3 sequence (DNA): TGTGCCAGCAGCTTAAGACAGGGCACTGAAGCTTTCTTT. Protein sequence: CASSLRQGTEAFF.

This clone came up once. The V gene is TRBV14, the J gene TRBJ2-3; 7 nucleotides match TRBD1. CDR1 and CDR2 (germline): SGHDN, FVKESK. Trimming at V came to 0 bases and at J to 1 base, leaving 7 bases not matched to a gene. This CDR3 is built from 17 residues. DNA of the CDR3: TGTGCCAGCAGCCAAGATTACGGGACAGACCGCACAGATACGCAGTATTTT. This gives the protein CASSQDYGTDRTDTQYF.

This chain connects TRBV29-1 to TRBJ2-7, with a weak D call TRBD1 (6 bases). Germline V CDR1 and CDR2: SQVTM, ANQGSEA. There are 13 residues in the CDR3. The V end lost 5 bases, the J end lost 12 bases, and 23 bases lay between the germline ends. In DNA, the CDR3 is TGCAGCGTTTCTACAACCGGGACATCTGTAAGGTACTTC. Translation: CSVSTTGTSVRYF.